This TCR beta chain was recovered during a study of cytomegalovirus exposure and HLA in healthy donors. PCR amplification relied on 60 Vbeta primers (plus 13 Jbeta primers). Clones were read by immunoSEQ multiplex PCR, and TCRdb kept only the in-frame ones, dropping some. The sample has 90,000 to 95,000 clones; more than 65% are singletons. In germline, CDR1 is MNHNS, CDR2 SASEGT. The CDR3 is 15 amino acids. The ends lost 8 bases at V and 4 bases at J; junction bases unmatched: 13. The rearrangement uses TRBV6-1 and TRBJ1-1; 7 bases line up with TRBD1. What was sequenced was PBMCs. The TCR sequence derives from a girl aged 2-10 years in good health and CMV-seropositive. The CDR3 coding sequence is TGTGCCAGCCTGAGAAAGGGGGCAAGAAGCACTGAAGCTTTCTTT. It specifies CASLRKGARSTEAFF.